This T cell receptor beta chain originates from a study of T cell repertoires and HLA-DP antigens. The repertoire was sequenced with immunoSEQ multiplex PCR; TCRdb's copy has only in-frame clones and lacks some. The sample has about 110,000 clones; almost 95% are singletons. In the case of this clone: Antigen unknown.

Trimming cost V 4 bases and J 1 base, with 10 bases left between them. The CDR3 is 14 residues long. CDR1 is SGHRS, CDR2 YFSETQ, per germline. The sequenced material came from CD4+ T cells from PBMCs. The TCR originated in a woman between 18 and 29 years old in good health and CMV-seronegative. This chain connects TRBV5-1 to TRBJ2-3; D gene unclear. The CDR3 DNA is TGCGCCAGCAGCCTCACAGAGGGCACAGATACGCAGTATTTT. It yields the protein CASSLTEGTDTQYF.